The 13 T cell receptor beta chains below come from one sample, sequenced in a study of T cells in Graves' hyperthyroidism and ophthalmopathy. What was amplified from RNA transcripts were TCR beta CDR3 regions. First-round RT-PCR targeting the TCR CDR3 was performed with the HTBI primer set. From the multiplex PCR reads, TCRdb called clonotypes with MiXCR, one entry per CDR3 protein. In the table there are 500,000 to 700,000 distinct CDR3 sequences, around 17% of which are singletons. Sequencing was carried out using blood. Source of these receptors: a woman between 18 and 30 years old with Graves' hyperthyroidism.

There are many counts of this clonotype. J is TRBJ1-2 and V is TRBV12-5, with D perhaps matching TRBD1 (5 bases). This CDR3 has 13 residues. V was cut by 5 bases and J by 5 bases, with 12 bases left in between. Germline V gives CDR1 LGHNT, CDR2 FRNRAP. The CDR3 bases are TGTGCTAGTGGTATACAGACAGATTATGGCTACACCTTC. Translating it yields CASGIQTDYGYTF.

This clonotype was seen more than once but under ten times. The chain links TRBV6-8 to TRBJ1-4; tentatively, D is TRBD1 (6 bases). The ends were cut back, 5 bases at V and 0 bases at J, with 13 bases in the middle. The CDR3 runs to 16 residues. Per germline, CDR1 MNHGY and CDR2 SAAAGT. The CDR3 spells CASSLNRTATNEKLFF. The CDR3 DNA reads TGTGCCAGCAGTCTAAACCGGACAGCAACTAATGAAAAACTGTTTTTT.

V is TRBV12-5 and J is TRBJ1-5; D not certain. This CDR3 spans 15 amino acids. Germline V gives CDR1 LGHNT, CDR2 FRNRAP. V was cut by 1 base and J by 0 bases, with 7 bases left in between. The CDR3 reads CASGLGTASNQPQHF. Written as DNA, the CDR3 is TGTGCTAGTGGTTTGGGGACGGCTAGCAATCAGCCCCAGCATTTT.

In nucleotides, the CDR3 is TGCAGCGTACGACCATCCCAAGAGACCCAGTACTTC. Translation gives CSVRPSQETQYF. The chain couples TRBV29-1 to TRBJ2-5, with D uncertain. V lost 6 bases, J lost 1 base, and 9 bases lay in between. The CDR3 covers 12 residues. The germline V gene encodes CDR1 SQVTM and CDR2 ANQGSEA. The full variable domain, with the rest looked up from reference TRBV29-1 and TRBJ2-5, is SAVISQKPSRDICQRGTSLTIQCQVDSQVTMMFWYRQQPGQSLTLIATANQGSEATYESGFVIDKFPISRPNLTFSTLTVSNMSPEDSSIYLCSVRPSQETQYFGPGTRLLVL.

This clonotype was seen a few times. This sequence joins TRBV5-1 and TRBJ2-5, with D possibly being TRBD2 (5 bases). This CDR3 is 15 amino acids long. V lost 4 bases and J lost 5, with 18 bases in between. Germline-derived CDR1 and CDR2 are SGHRS and YFSETQ. The CDR3 loop reads CASSLAAGLAETQYF. The DNA for the CDR3 is TGCGCCAGCAGCCTGGCCGCGGGTCTTGCCGAGACCCAGTACTTC.

This clonotype was seen at least ten times. V gene TRBV3-1 combines with J gene TRBJ1-3, with D possibly being TRBD1 (5 bases). With 4 bases removed from V and 0 bases from J, the gap between germline ends came to 13 bases. The CDR3 is 16 residues long. Germline loops: CDR1 LGHDT, CDR2 YNNKEL (reference sequence). The CDR3 bases are TGTGCCAGCAGCCCAAGACACAGGAGCTCTGGAAACACCATATATTTT. Its translation is CASSPRHRSSGNTIYF.

This clonotype has just a few counts. The chain employs TRBV20-1 and TRBJ1-5; D call uncertain. The CDR3 extends over 14 amino acids. Deletions cut 3 bases from V and 1 base from J, with 10 bases between. Germline lookup yields CDR1 DFQATT and CDR2 SNEGSKA (reference sequence). The CDR3 loop reads CSASYDNSNQPQHF. The CDR3 region has the DNA TGCAGTGCTAGCTATGACAACAGCAATCAGCCCCAGCATTTT.

The J gene is TRBJ2-7, the V gene TRBV19; 8 bases agree with TRBD2. The junction had 6 bases not matched to a gene; V was cut back by 5 bases and J by 0 bases. Germline V gene data show CDR1 as LNHDA and CDR2 as SQIVND (reference sequence). The CDR3 totals 15 residues. CDR3: CASSASSGPSYEQYF. The CDR3 DNA reads as TGTGCCAGTAGTGCCTCTAGCGGGCCCTCCTACGAGCAGTACTTC. Full variable domain (missing parts from reference TRBV19 and TRBJ2-7): DGGITQSPKYLFRKEGQNVTLSCEQNLNHDAMYWYRQDPGQGLRLIYYSQIVNDFQKGDIAEGYSVSREKKESFPLTVTSAQKNPTAFYLCASSASSGPSYEQYFGPGTRLTVT.

The rearrangement links TRBV7-9 to TRBJ1-4, with D hard to call. CDR3 length equals 16 residues. CDR1 SEHNR and CDR2 FQNEAQ come from the germline V gene (reference sequence). Trimming pared 4 bases from V and 0 bases from J, leaving 12 bases between. The CDR3 region is CASSYIGRSTNEKLFF. CDR3 sequence (DNA): TGTGCCAGCAGCTACATTGGGCGGTCAACTAATGAAAAACTGTTTTTT.

This clonotype has ten or more counts. The chain combines TRBV6-6 with TRBJ1-2; D may be TRBD1 (5 bases). CDR1 is MNHNY, CDR2 SVGAGI, per germline (reference sequence). V dropped 2 bases and J dropped 8 bases, with 18 bases sitting between them. The CDR3 covers 15 residues. The CDR3, as DNA: TGTGCCAGCAGTTACGGCCAGGGAAGGTCCTACGGCTACACCTTC. Translation: CASSYGQGRSYGYTF.

V usage is TRBV19 and J usage is TRBJ1-1; D perhaps matches TRBD1 (6 bases). The CDR3 has 13 amino acids. Trimming left V 3 bases short and J 4 bases short, with 9 bases between. Germline values: CDR1 LNHDA, CDR2 SQIVND (reference sequence). The CDR3 is CASSITGTTEAFF. CDR3 nucleotide sequence: TGTGCCAGTAGTATTACAGGGACCACTGAAGCTTTCTTT.

The rearrangement links TRBV20-1 to TRBJ2-1; no reliable D call. The CDR3 consists of 12 residues. V was cut by 5 bases and J by 3 bases, with 8 bases left in between. CDR1 and CDR2 from the germline V gene are DFQATT and SNEGSKA (reference sequence). The CDR3 bases are TGCAGTGCTCCCTATAACTACAATGAGCAGTTCTTC. This gives the protein CSAPYNYNEQFF.

This clonotype was seen at least ten times. V and J are TRBV18 and TRBJ2-4, with TRBD1 identical over 7 bases. The CDR3 has 11 residues. The germline V gene encodes CDR1 KGHSH and CDR2 LQKENI. The V gene end was trimmed by 3 bases and the J gene end by 13 bases; junction bases not matched to a gene: 3. DNA for the CDR3: TGTGCCAGCTCACCGGACAGGTTGCAGTACTTC. Its protein is CASSPDRLQYF.